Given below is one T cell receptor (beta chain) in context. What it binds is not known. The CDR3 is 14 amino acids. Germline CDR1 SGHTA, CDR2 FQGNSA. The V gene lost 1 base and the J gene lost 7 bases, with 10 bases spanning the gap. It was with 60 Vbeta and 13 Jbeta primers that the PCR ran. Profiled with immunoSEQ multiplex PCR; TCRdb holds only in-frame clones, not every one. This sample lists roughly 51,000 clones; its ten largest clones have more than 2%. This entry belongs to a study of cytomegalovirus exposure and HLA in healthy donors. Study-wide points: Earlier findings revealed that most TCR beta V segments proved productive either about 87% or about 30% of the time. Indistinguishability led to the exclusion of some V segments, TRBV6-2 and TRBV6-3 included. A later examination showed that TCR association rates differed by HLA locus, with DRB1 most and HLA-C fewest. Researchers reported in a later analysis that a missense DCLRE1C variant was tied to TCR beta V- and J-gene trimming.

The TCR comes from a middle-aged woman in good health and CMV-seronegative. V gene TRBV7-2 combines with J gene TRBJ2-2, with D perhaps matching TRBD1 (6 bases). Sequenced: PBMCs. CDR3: CASSLVTGSGELFF. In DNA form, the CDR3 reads TGTGCCAGCAGCTTAGTGACAGGTAGCGGGGAGCTGTTTTTT.